The 23 T cell receptor beta chains given below trace back to one sample, sequenced in a study of PD-1 blockade in classical Hodgkin lymphoma. The method was immunoSEQ multiplex PCR; TCRdb's version includes in-frame clones alone and lacks a portion of them. The repertoire holds around 30,000 clones, around nine tenths seen once, with 0.25% to 0.35% in the top ten. Time point: cycle 4 day 1 (C4D1), after 6 weeks of nivolumab. The patients all showed relapse after autologous stem cell transplantation, while their brentuximab vedotin exposure varied. Magnetic negative selection purified CD4+ T cells from thawed PBMCs. The material was CD4+ T cells from blood, obtained before the fourth cycle of nivolumab. These receptors were taken from a human donor with classical Hodgkin lymphoma.

The chain links TRBV11-2 to TRBJ2-3; 9 bases line up with TRBD1. In germline, CDR1 is SGHAT, CDR2 FQNNGV. With 2 bases clipped from V and 3 bases from J, the junction kept 6 bases outside the gene matches. The CDR3 contains 16 residues. CDR3 region: CASSLSLDRGTDTQYF. In DNA form, the CDR3 reads TGTGCCAGCAGCTTATCGCTAGACAGGGGGACAGATACGCAGTATTTT.

The chain recombines TRBV18 with TRBJ2-1; a possible D gene is TRBD2 (6 bases). V shed 0 bases and J shed 2 bases, with 11 bases lying between them. Per the germline V gene, CDR1 is KGHSH and CDR2 is LQKENI. The CDR3 is 16 amino acids. CDR3 sequence (DNA): TGTGCCAGCTCACCACCGATAACGGGGGCCTACAATGAGCAGTTCTTC. This gives the protein CASSPPITGAYNEQFF.

The chain recombines TRBV6-1 with TRBJ2-1, with 7 bases aligning to TRBD1. Trimming removed 4 bases from V and 5 bases from J; junction bases left unmatched: 5. The CDR3 runs 14 residues. CDR1 and CDR2 from the germline V gene are MNHNS and SASEGT. CDR3 sequence reads: CASSVWDRDNEQFF. The CDR3, as DNA: TGTGCCAGCAGTGTTTGGGACAGAGACAATGAGCAGTTCTTC.

V usage is TRBV13 and J usage is TRBJ2-7; 7 bases are a match to TRBD1. The CDR3 runs 16 residues. Per the germline V gene, CDR1 is PRHDT and CDR2 is FYEKMQ (reference sequence). V dropped 5 bases and J dropped 2; count of bases not matched to a gene: 12. The CDR3 loop is CASSGFGTANTYEQYF. The CDR3 DNA reads TGTGCCAGCAGCGGTTTTGGGACAGCGAATACCTACGAGCAGTACTTC.

The rearrangement links TRBV7-6 to TRBJ2-5; 8 bases line up with TRBD2. Trimming took 5 bases from V and 4 from J; bases not matched to a gene: 9. The CDR3 consists of 15 residues. Germline V gene data show CDR1 as SGHVS and CDR2 as FNYEAQ. The CDR3 DNA reads as TGTGCCAGCAGCCCTAACAGCGGGAGTGGAGAGACCCAGTACTTC. The encoded protein is CASSPNSGSGETQYF.

The chain joins TRBV29-1 to TRBJ1-2; 7 bases are a match to TRBD1. CDR3 length equals 14 residues. V was clipped by 4 bases and J by 7 bases; unmatched bases: 12. Germline CDR1 and CDR2: SQVTM and ANQGSEA. The CDR3: CSVVGTVDGVGYTF. CDR3 coding DNA: TGCAGCGTTGTAGGGACAGTCGATGGTGTTGGCTACACCTTC.

The chain is built from TRBV20-1 and TRBJ2-5; the D is unclear. This CDR3 spans 11 amino acids. Trimming took off 3 bases at V and 5 bases at J, with 7 bases between the two ends. CDR1 is DFQATT and CDR2 is SNEGSKA in the germline V gene (reference sequence). In DNA, the CDR3 is TGCAGTGCTAGGTCCCAGGAGACCCAGTACTTC. Protein sequence: CSARSQETQYF.

This chain joins TRBV7-2 and TRBJ2-1; possible D gene TRBD2, 6 bases. The CDR3 is made up of 18 amino acids. Between the trimmed V and J ends, which lost 3 bases and 0 bases, there was a span of 18 bases. Germline V CDR1 and CDR2: SGHTA, FQGNSA. The CDR3 DNA is TGTGCCAGCAGCTTCTCGGGAGTTAGCCACAGCTCCTACAATGAGCAGTTCTTC. This gives the protein CASSFSGVSHSSYNEQFF. Full variable domain (outside the CDR3, taken from reference TRBV7-2 and TRBJ2-1): GAGVSQSPSNKVTEKGKDVELRCDPISGHTALYWYRQSLGQGLEFLIYFQGNSAPDKSGLPSDRFSAERTGGSVSTLTIQRTQQEDSAVYLCASSFSGVSHSSYNEQFFGPGTRLTVL.

This chain joins TRBV11-2 and TRBJ2-5, with no clear D. V was shortened by 5 bases and J by 1 base, with 14 bases between the two germline ends. Germline CDR1 SGHAT, CDR2 FQNNGV. This CDR3 is 15 amino acids long. The CDR3 DNA reads TGTGCCAGCAGCCCGGACGGATCCACCCAAGAGACCCAGTACTTC. Its protein product is CASSPDGSTQETQYF.

This clone was counted a single time. The chain uses TRBV5-1 and TRBJ1-3; D possibly corresponds to TRBD1 (5 bases). V lost 4 bases and J lost 0, with 8 bases in between. The CDR3 runs 14 residues. CDR1 and CDR2 (germline): SGHRS, YFSETQ. In nucleotides, the CDR3 is TGCGCCAGCAGCATTCAGGGCTCTGGAAACACCATATATTTT. This encodes CASSIQGSGNTIYF.

V usage is TRBV4-1 and J usage is TRBJ2-7; 10 nucleotides line up with TRBD1. Germline CDR1 reads MGHRA; CDR2 reads YSYEKL. The CDR3 sequence is 17 residues long. The J segment lost 3 bases and the V segment lost 3 bases, leaving 11 bases of the junction unmatched. The CDR3 nucleotides are TGCGCCAGCAGCCACTTCGGACGACAGGGGGCGATCTACGAGCAGTACTTC. Protein: CASSHFGRQGAIYEQYF.

This clone was observed a handful of times. The rearrangement joins TRBV10-3 to TRBJ1-2; 7 bases map to TRBD1. Germline V gene lookup returns CDR1 ENHRY and CDR2 SYGVKD. Germline trimming cut 4 bases from V and 6 bases from J; bases unmatched to any gene: 8. The CDR3 has 14 residues. The CDR3 sequence is CAISAQQGLDGYTF. The CDR3 nucleotides read TGTGCCATCAGTGCCCAACAGGGGTTAGATGGCTACACCTTC.

The chain links TRBV7-2 to TRBJ2-1, with 10 bases fitting TRBD2. Per the germline V gene, CDR1 is SGHTA and CDR2 is FQGNSA. This CDR3 is built from 16 residues. J gave up 3 bases and V 1 base, and 3 bases lay outside the gene matches. CDR3: CASSLVVAGGYNEQFF. DNA for the CDR3: TGTGCCAGCAGCTTAGTTGTAGCGGGGGGCTACAATGAGCAGTTCTTC.

The chain uses TRBV7-9 and TRBJ1-2, with a possible D match to TRBD1 (5 bases). The germline CDR1 and CDR2 sequences are SEHNR and FQNEAQ (reference sequence). The CDR3 sequence is 15 residues long. Trimming removed 1 base at V and 0 bases at J, with 9 bases between. The CDR3 region has the DNA TGTGCCAGCAGCTTAGAAAGGGGACCTAACTATGGCTACACCTTC. Translating gives CASSLERGPNYGYTF.

The chain combines TRBV28 with TRBJ2-5, with 7 bases lining up with TRBD1. CDR1 and CDR2 from the germline V gene are MDHEN and SYDVKM. This CDR3 is built from 16 residues. The V and J ends lost 3 bases and 7 bases, in that order; junction bases with no gene match: 14. The CDR3, as DNA: TGTGCCAGCAGTTTGGTAGGGTCAGGGGGAAGGGTGACCCAGTACTTC. It specifies CASSLVGSGGRVTQYF.

The CDR3 loop is CASSTGMLGNTIYF. CDR3 nucleotides: TGTGCCAGTAGTACTGGGATGCTTGGAAACACCATATATTTT. The rearrangement uses TRBV19 and TRBJ1-3, with no clear D. Germline V gene sequence: CDR1 LNHDA, CDR2 SQIVND (reference sequence). This CDR3 is 14 amino acids long. The V and J ends lost 4 bases and 3 bases respectively, with 10 bases between them.

The chain has TRBV2 and TRBJ1-1; tentative D call: TRBD1 (6 bases). The germline gives CDR1 SNHLY, CDR2 FYNNEI. Trimming removed 5 bases at V and 1 base at J, with 11 bases between. The CDR3 is made up of 14 amino acids. The CDR3 nucleotides are TGTGCCAGCAGTTCCGGGACAACGAACACTGAAGCTTTCTTT. Its protein product is CASSSGTTNTEAFF.

This chain connects TRBV23-1 to TRBJ1-2; 9 nucleotides align to TRBD1. TRBV23-1 is annotated as an ORF whose role is uncertain. This CDR3 spans 16 amino acids. V shed 10 bases and J 2 bases; nucleotides not matched to a gene: 14. The CDR3 nucleotides read TGCGCCACCGATGGAGGGGGACAGGGAAGAAACTATGGCTACACCTTC. Residues: CATDGGGQGRNYGYTF.

In this sample, this clone turned up once. CDR3 loop: CASSFPAVYSGNTIYF. As DNA, the CDR3 is TGTGCCAGCAGCTTTCCCGCAGTGTACTCTGGAAACACCATATATTTT. The chain employs TRBV7-9 and TRBJ1-3; D uncertain. This CDR3 is 16 amino acids long. Germline V gene lookup returns CDR1 SEHNR and CDR2 FQNEAQ (reference sequence). Trimming shortened V by 3 bases and J by 0 bases, and 12 bases separated the two germline ends.

The V call is TRBV6-4, the J call TRBJ1-5; no definite D call. This CDR3 spans 19 amino acids. The germline V and J ends were trimmed by 9 bases and 5 bases, with 32 bases remaining between them. Germline V lookup: CDR1 MRHNA, CDR2 SNTAGT. DNA of the CDR3: TGTGCCAGGACGTTTCCCGAACCAATCCTTACCCGACTCTATCAGCCCCAGCATTTT. Encoded protein: CARTFPEPILTRLYQPQHF.

This chain links TRBV9 with TRBJ1-3; a possible D gene is TRBD1 (5 bases). Germline CDR1 and CDR2: SGDLS and YYNGEE. V was shortened by 0 bases and J by 0 bases, with 13 bases between the two germline ends. CDR3 length: 17 amino acids. The CDR3 sequence is CASSVASMGRSGNTIYF. CDR3 sequence (DNA): TGTGCCAGCAGCGTAGCTAGTATGGGGCGCTCTGGAAACACCATATATTTT.

This clone was seen just once. The rearrangement links TRBV6-5 to TRBJ1-5; D is unresolved. Germline CDR1 and CDR2: MNHEY and SVGAGI. The V gene lost 2 bases and the J gene lost 7 bases, with 9 bases spanning the gap. CDR3 length: 13 residues. CDR3 protein: CASSYGGSQPQHF. The CDR3 DNA is TGTGCCAGCAGTTACGGAGGGAGCCAGCCCCAGCATTTT.

The rearrangement uses TRBV11-1 and TRBJ1-2; D may be TRBD1 (5 bases). Germline CDR1 and CDR2: SGHAT and FQDESV (reference sequence). The CDR3 is 14 amino acids. Between the trimmed V and J ends, which lost 5 bases and 7 bases, there was a span of 17 bases. The CDR3 DNA reads as TGTGCCAGCAGCCCCGGTTCAGGGAGAAGTGGCTACACCTTC. Residues: CASSPGSGRSGYTF.